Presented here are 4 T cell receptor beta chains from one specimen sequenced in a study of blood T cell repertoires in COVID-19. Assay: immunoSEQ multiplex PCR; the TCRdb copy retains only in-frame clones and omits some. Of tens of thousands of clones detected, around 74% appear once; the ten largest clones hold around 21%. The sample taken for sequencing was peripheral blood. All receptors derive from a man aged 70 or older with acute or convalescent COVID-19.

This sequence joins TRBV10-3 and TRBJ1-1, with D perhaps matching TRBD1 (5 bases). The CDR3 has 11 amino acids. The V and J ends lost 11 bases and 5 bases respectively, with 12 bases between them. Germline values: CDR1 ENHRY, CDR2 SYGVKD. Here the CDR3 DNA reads TGTGCCGCAAAACAGGAGACTGAAGCTTTCTTT. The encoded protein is CAAKQETEAFF.

The CDR3 DNA reads TGTGCCAGCAGCTCGGGGGGCATCTACGAGCAGTACTTC. Its translation: CASSSGGIYEQYF. The V and J genes are TRBV28 and TRBJ2-7; D possibly corresponds to TRBD2 (7 bases). Germline lookup yields CDR1 MDHEN and CDR2 SYDVKM. Trimming pared 6 bases from V and 3 bases from J, leaving 12 bases between. The CDR3 extends over 13 amino acids.

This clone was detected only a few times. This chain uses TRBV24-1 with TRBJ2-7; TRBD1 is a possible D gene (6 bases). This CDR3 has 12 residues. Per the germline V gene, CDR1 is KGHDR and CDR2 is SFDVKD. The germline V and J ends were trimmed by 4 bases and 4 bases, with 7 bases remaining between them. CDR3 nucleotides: TGTGCCACCAGTGAGACAGGTTACGAGCAGTACTTC. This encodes CATSETGYEQYF.

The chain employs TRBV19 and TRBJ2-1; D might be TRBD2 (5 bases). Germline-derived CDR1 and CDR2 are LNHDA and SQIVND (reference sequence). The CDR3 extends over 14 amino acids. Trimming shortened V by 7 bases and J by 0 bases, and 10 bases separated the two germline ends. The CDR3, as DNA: TGTGCCAGTACCGTAGCGAGCTCCTACAATGAGCAGTTCTTC. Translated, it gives CASTVASSYNEQFF.